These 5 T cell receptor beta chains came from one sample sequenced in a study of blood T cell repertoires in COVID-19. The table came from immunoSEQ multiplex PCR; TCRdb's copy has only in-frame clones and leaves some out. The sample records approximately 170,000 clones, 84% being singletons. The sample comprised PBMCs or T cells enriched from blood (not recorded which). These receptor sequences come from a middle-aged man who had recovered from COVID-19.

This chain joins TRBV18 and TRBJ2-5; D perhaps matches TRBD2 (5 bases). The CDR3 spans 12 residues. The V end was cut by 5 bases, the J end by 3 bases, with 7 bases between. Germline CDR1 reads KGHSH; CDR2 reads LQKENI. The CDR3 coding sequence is TGTGCCAGCTCAGAAGCGGAAGAGACCCAGTACTTC. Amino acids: CASSEAEETQYF. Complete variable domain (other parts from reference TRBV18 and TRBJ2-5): NAGVMQNPRHLVRRRGQEARLRCSPMKGHSHVYWYRQLPEEGLKFMVYLQKENIIDESGMPKERFSAEFPKEGPSILRIQQVVRGDSAAYFCASSEAEETQYFGPGTRLLVL.

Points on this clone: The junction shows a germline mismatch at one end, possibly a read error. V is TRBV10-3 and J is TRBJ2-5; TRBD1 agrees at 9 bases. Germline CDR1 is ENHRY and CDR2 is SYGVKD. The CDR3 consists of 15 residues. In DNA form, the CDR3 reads TGTGCCATCAGTGAGGTGGGACAGGGCCAAGGGACCCAGTACTTC. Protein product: CAISEVGQGQGTQYF.

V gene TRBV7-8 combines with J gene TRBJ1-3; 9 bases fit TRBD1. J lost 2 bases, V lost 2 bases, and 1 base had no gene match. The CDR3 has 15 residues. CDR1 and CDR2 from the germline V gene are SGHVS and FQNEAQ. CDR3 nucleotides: TGTGCCAGCAGCTTAAACAGGGGGCCTGGAAACACCATATATTTT. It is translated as CASSLNRGPGNTIYF.

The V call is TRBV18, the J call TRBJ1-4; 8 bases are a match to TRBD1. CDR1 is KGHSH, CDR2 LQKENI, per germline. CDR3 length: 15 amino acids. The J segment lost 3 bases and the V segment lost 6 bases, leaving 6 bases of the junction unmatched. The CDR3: CASSPDRAPNEKLFF. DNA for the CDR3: TGTGCCAGCTCGCCGGACAGGGCTCCTAATGAAAAACTGTTTTTT.

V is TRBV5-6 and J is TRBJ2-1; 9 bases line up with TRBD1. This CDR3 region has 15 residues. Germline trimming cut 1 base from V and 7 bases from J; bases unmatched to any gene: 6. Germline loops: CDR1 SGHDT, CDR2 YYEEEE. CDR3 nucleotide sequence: TGTGCCAGCAGCTTGACCTGGACAGGGGATAATGAGCAGTTCTTC. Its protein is CASSLTWTGDNEQFF.